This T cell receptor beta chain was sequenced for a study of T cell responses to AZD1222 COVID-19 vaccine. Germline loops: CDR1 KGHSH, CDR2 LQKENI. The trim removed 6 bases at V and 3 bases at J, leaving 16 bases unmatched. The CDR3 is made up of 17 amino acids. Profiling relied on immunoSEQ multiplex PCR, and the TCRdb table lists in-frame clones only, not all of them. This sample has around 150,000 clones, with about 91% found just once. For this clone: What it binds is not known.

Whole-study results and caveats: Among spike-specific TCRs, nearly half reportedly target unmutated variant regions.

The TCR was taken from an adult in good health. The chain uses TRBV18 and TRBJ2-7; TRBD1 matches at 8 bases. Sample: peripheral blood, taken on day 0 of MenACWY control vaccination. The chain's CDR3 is CASSSLSRTGLNYEQYF. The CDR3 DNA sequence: TGTGCCAGCTCGTCGCTCTCCAGGACAGGGTTAAACTACGAGCAGTACTTC.